Following are 11 T cell receptor beta chains from one sample sequenced in a study of cytomegalovirus exposure and HLA in healthy donors. Vbeta (60) and Jbeta (13) primers were used in the PCR. The assay was immunoSEQ multiplex PCR, and TCRdb's table has in-frame clones only and misses some. The table includes 52,000 or so clones, about 84% detected once. Sequenced: PBMCs. Receptors were obtained from a female donor in good health and CMV-seronegative.

This chain joins TRBV5-1 and TRBJ2-3; 8 bases match TRBD2. This CDR3 is 15 amino acids long. The V segment lost 3 bases and the J segment 3 bases; nucleotides outside the gene matches: 6. CDR1 and CDR2 from the germline V gene are SGHRS and YFSETQ. CDR3 sequence: CASSSTSGTTDTQYF. The CDR3 coding sequence is TGCGCCAGCAGCTCCACTAGCGGAACAACAGATACGCAGTATTTT.

V and J are TRBV12-5 and TRBJ1-3, with D perhaps matching TRBD1 (6 bases). CDR1 LGHNT and CDR2 FRNRAP come from the germline V gene. The V gene lost 5 bases and the J gene lost 7 bases, with 18 bases spanning the gap. The CDR3 runs 15 residues. The CDR3 here is CASGPRGGLSNTIYF. CDR3 sequence (DNA): TGTGCTAGTGGTCCGAGAGGGGGTCTGTCGAACACCATATATTTT.

The V call is TRBV2, the J call TRBJ2-7, with 9 positions matching TRBD1. Germline V CDR1 and CDR2: SNHLY, FYNNEI. Trimming cost V 8 bases and J 3 bases; bases outside gene matches: 2. The CDR3 consists of 12 residues. DNA for the CDR3: TGTGCCAGCCGGACAGGGGACTACGAGCAGTACTTC. This encodes CASRTGDYEQYF. The full variable domain, in which reference TRBV2 and TRBJ2-7 provide the parts outside the CDR3, is EPEVTQTPSHQVTQMGQEVILRCVPISNHLYFYWYRQILGQKVEFLVSFYNNEISEKSEIFDDQFSVERPDGSNFTLKIRSTKLEDSAMYFCASRTGDYEQYFGPGTRLTVT.

The chain employs TRBV25-1 and TRBJ2-2, with TRBD2 matching 8 bases. There are 14 residues in the CDR3. The germline V gene has CDR1 MGHDK and CDR2 SYGVNS. V was pared by 2 bases and J by 7 bases, with 3 bases of the junction left unmatched. CDR3 DNA: TGTGCCAGCAGTGAAGCGGGGGGAGGCGGGGAGCTGTTTTTT. Translation gives CASSEAGGGGELFF.

The rearrangement joins TRBV7-3 to TRBJ2-1; TRBD2 is a possible D gene (6 bases). The CDR3 sequence is 14 residues long. Trimming shortened V by 4 bases and J by 3 bases, and 10 bases separated the two germline ends. Germline values: CDR1 SGHTA, CDR2 FQGTGA. CDR3 DNA sequence: TGTGCCAGCAGCTCCGCCGGGAGCTACAATGAGCAGTTCTTC. Translating gives CASSSAGSYNEQFF.

This chain uses TRBV27 with TRBJ1-5; D unclear. Trimming pared 4 bases from V and 4 bases from J, leaving 14 bases between. Germline V gene lookup returns CDR1 MNHEY and CDR2 SMNVEV (reference sequence). The CDR3 loop spans 15 amino acids. The CDR3 spells CASSSLGGINQPQHF. DNA for the CDR3: TGTGCCAGCAGTTCTCTCGGAGGGATAAATCAGCCCCAGCATTTT.

Worth noting for this clone: Compared with germline, one end of the junction differs, possibly owing to a read error. The J gene is TRBJ1-2, the V gene TRBV2; D not resolved. Looked up from germline, CDR1 is SNHLY and CDR2 is FYNNEI. The CDR3 extends over 8 amino acids. The CDR3 DNA reads TGTGCCAGCAGCGAGGCGGCCTTC. Amino acids: CASSEAAF. Full variable domain (missing parts from reference TRBV2 and TRBJ1-2): EPEVTQTPSHQVTQMGQEVILRCVPISNHLYFYWYRQILGQKVEFLVSFYNNEISEKSEIFDDQFSVERPDGSNFTLKIRSTKLEDSAMYFCASSEAAFGSGTRLTVV.

V gene TRBV7-9 combines with J gene TRBJ1-1; the D is unclear. The CDR3 consists of 16 residues. Trimming shortened V by 5 bases and J by 3 bases, and 19 bases separated the two germline ends. Germline V gene sequence: CDR1 SEHNR, CDR2 FQNEAQ (reference sequence). The DNA for the CDR3 is TGTGCCAGCAGCCCAAAGGCTGGCACGGCGGACACTGAAGCTTTCTTT. Its protein is CASSPKAGTADTEAFF.

The rearrangement joins TRBV2 to TRBJ1-2; TRBD1 might be the D (5 bases). The V and J ends lost 4 bases and 4 bases respectively, with 10 bases between them. Germline V gene lookup returns CDR1 SNHLY and CDR2 FYNNEI. This CDR3 comprises 13 residues. CDR3: CASSGDSIYGYTF. For the CDR3, the DNA is TGTGCCAGCAGTGGTGACAGTATCTATGGCTACACCTTC.

This clone was counted between two and nine times. This chain joins TRBV7-8 and TRBJ1-2; 11 bases line up with TRBD1. V trimming: 5 bases; J trimming: 5 bases; junction bases outside the gene matches: 7. The CDR3 is 15 residues long. Germline loops: CDR1 SGHVS, CDR2 FQNEAQ. Here the CDR3 reads CASSHSGTGGYGYTF. The CDR3 nucleotides are TGTGCCAGCAGCCACTCGGGGACAGGGGGATATGGCTACACCTTC.

CDR3 DNA: TGTGCCAGCAGCCTGAGACGGATTTCGGCGGGCGAGCAGTACTTC. This gives the protein CASSLRRISAGEQYF. This chain links TRBV5-8 with TRBJ2-7; D might be TRBD2 (5 bases). Trimming removed 4 bases at V and 6 bases at J, with 20 bases between. Germline CDR1 is SGHTS and CDR2 is YDEGEE. CDR3 length: 15 residues.